These 11 T cell receptor beta chains were sequenced from one sample in a study of OX40 agonist ivuxolimab in advanced cancers. Sequencing used immunoSEQ multiplex PCR; TCRdb keeps in-frame clones, though not all of them. The table records tens of thousands of clones, roughly 90% of them present only once. The source was CD4+ or CD8+ T cells sorted from blood, collected in a trial of the OX40 agonist ivuxolimab. All receptors derive from an adult with an advanced solid tumor such as melanoma, head and neck, liver or kidney cancer.

The J gene is TRBJ2-7, the V gene TRBV19, with 15 bases lining up with TRBD2. The CDR3 contains 16 residues. Germline values: CDR1 LNHDA, CDR2 SQIVND (reference sequence). V lost 6 bases to trimming and J lost 5 bases; unmatched junction nucleotides: 8. CDR3 in DNA: TGTGCCAGTAGCCTCGGGACTAGCGGGGGGCTTGACGAGCAGTACTTC. This encodes CASSLGTSGGLDEQYF.

The rearrangement uses TRBV14 and TRBJ2-1, with D perhaps TRBD1 (6 bases). This CDR3 is 15 amino acids long. V lost 4 bases and J 0 bases, leaving 10 bases between the germline ends. CDR1 and CDR2 from the germline V gene are SGHDN and FVKESK. This chain's CDR3 is CASSLGTPSYNEQFF. For the CDR3, the DNA is TGTGCCAGCAGCCTAGGGACACCCTCCTACAATGAGCAGTTCTTC.

This chain links TRBV7-8 with TRBJ1-5, with D hard to call. V lost 1 base and J 9 bases, leaving 16 bases between the germline ends. Germline V gene data show CDR1 as SGHVS and CDR2 as FQNEAQ. There are 15 residues in the CDR3. This CDR3 reads CASSLGVGPAGPQHF. The CDR3 DNA follows: TGTGCCAGCAGCTTAGGTGTAGGCCCAGCGGGGCCCCAGCATTTT.

V is TRBV6-1 and J is TRBJ1-2, with unresolved D. CDR1 MNHNS and CDR2 SASEGT come from the germline V gene. The V end was cut by 5 bases, the J end by 2 bases, with 12 bases between. The CDR3 covers 14 residues. The chain's CDR3 is CASSPQTRNYGYTF. As DNA, the CDR3 is TGTGCCAGCAGTCCCCAAACACGAAACTATGGCTACACCTTC.

The DNA of the CDR3 is TGTGCCAGTAGTATTATGGTGAACACTGAAGCTTTCTTT. Residues: CASSIMVNTEAFF. This chain links TRBV19 with TRBJ1-1; no clear D. This CDR3 comprises 13 residues. Trimming removed 3 bases at V and 0 bases at J, with 5 bases between. Germline V gene data show CDR1 as LNHDA and CDR2 as SQIVND (reference sequence).

This sequence joins TRBV29-1 and TRBJ2-7, with TRBD1 matching over 8 bases. This CDR3 comprises 17 residues. V dropped 4 bases and J dropped 5; count of bases not matched to a gene: 19. CDR1 is SQVTM, CDR2 ANQGSEA, per germline. CDR3 bases: TGCAGCGTTGGGGTGGGGGCTGAGACAGGGGAAACCCACGAGCAGTACTTC. It specifies CSVGVGAETGETHEQYF.

The genes are TRBV2 and TRBJ2-2; tentative D call: TRBD1 (5 bases). The CDR3 consists of 15 residues. The germline V gene encodes CDR1 SNHLY and CDR2 FYNNEI. Trimming removed 3 bases from V and 4 bases from J, with 12 bases in between. CDR3 region: CASSEVVRGTGELFF. CDR3 DNA sequence: TGTGCCAGCAGTGAGGTAGTAAGGGGCACCGGGGAGCTGTTTTTT.

The genes are TRBV7-9 and TRBJ2-5; D call uncertain. The CDR3 is 12 residues long. V dropped 6 bases and J dropped 5 bases, with 10 bases sitting between them. Germline-derived CDR1 and CDR2 are SEHNR and FQNEAQ (reference sequence). The CDR3 DNA follows: TGTGCCAGCAGTCCCCGGTGGGAGACCCAGTACTTC. Translated, it gives CASSPRWETQYF.

This chain uses TRBV5-4 with TRBJ2-5; 7 bases fit TRBD2. Germline CDR1 SGHNT, CDR2 YYREEE (reference sequence). The junction had 3 bases not matched to a gene; V was cut back by 4 bases and J by 3 bases. This CDR3 spans 13 amino acids. CDR3 sequence: CASSPREEETQYF. CDR3 in DNA: TGTGCCAGCAGCCCACGGGAGGAAGAGACCCAGTACTTC.

V gene TRBV2 combines with J gene TRBJ1-1; tentative D call: TRBD1 (6 bases). This CDR3 has 14 amino acids. Germline CDR1 SNHLY, CDR2 FYNNEI. Trimming left V 11 bases short and J 4 bases short, with 20 bases between. CDR3 amino acids: CAGQLEGEATEAFF. CDR3 sequence (DNA): TGTGCCGGCCAGTTGGAGGGGGAGGCCACTGAAGCTTTCTTT.

This rearrangement joins TRBV12-1 to TRBJ1-1; the table gives TRBD1 as D, unverified against the DNA. TRBV12-1 is a listed pseudogene. The CDR3 runs to 14 residues. The CDR3 loop reads CASSRTGRDTEAFF. In DNA form, the CDR3 reads TGTGCCAGCAGCCGCACAGGGAGAGACACTGAAGCTTTCTTT.